Listed below are T cell receptor beta chains from one sample, sequenced in a study of blood T cell repertoires in COVID-19. The assay was immunoSEQ multiplex PCR, and TCRdb's table has in-frame clones only and misses some. The data contain roughly 200,000 clones, around 84% of them singletons. The sequenced sample was PBMCs or T cells enriched from blood (not recorded which). Source of these receptors: a man aged 35 to 55 who had recovered from COVID-19. Each CDR3 is given with its conserved first and last residue. D genes are given only for firm matches. Some rows have no size entry. The others give once, few or many, or a class for an expanded clone.

TRBJ2-7	TRBD2	TRBV9	.	CASSHSGSGGEQYF	TGTGCCAGCAGCCATAGCGGGAGTGGGGGCGAGCAGTACTTC
TRBJ2-1	.	TRBV5-4	.	CASILEGRESEQFF	TGTGCCAGCATCTTGGAGGGCAGGGAATCTGAGCAGTTCTTC
TRBJ2-7	.	TRBV3-1/TRBV3-2	.	CASSLAGPSYEQYF	TGTGCCAGCAGCCTGGCGGGACCCTCCTACGAGCAGTACTTC
TRBJ1-1	.	TRBV5-1	.	CASSLGDSNTEAFF	TGCGCCAGCAGCTTGGGTGACAGTAACACTGAAGCTTTCTTT
TRBJ1-2	.	TRBV19	once	CASSKRWGQADGYTF	TGTGCCAGTAGTAAGAGATGGGGGCAGGCGGATGGCTACACCTTC
TRBJ2-1	.	TRBV15	.	CATSFLALGEQFF	TGTGCCACCAGCTTTCTAGCGCTCGGTGAGCAGTTCTTC
TRBJ2-2	TRBD1	TRBV3-1/TRBV3-2	.	CASSQGFGTANTGELFF	TGTGCCAGCAGCCAAGGATTCGGGACAGCGAACACCGGGGAGCTGTTTTTT
TRBJ1-2	TRBD1	TRBV28	.	CASSLSSGGDGYTF	TGTGCCAGCAGTTTATCTTCAGGGGGCGACGGCTACACCTTC
TRBJ2-7	TRBD2	TRBV4-3	.	CASSQELAGASYEQYF	TGCGCCAGCAGCCAGGAACTAGCGGGAGCCTCCTACGAGCAGTACTTC
TRBJ1-1	.	TRBV6-1	.	CAARTVYNTEAFF	TGTGCCGCCAGGACAGTCTATAACACTGAAGCTTTCTTT
TRBJ2-5	.	TRBV6-5	once	CASSHGTGWKETQYF	TGTGCCAGCAGTCACGGCACAGGGTGGAAAGAGACCCAGTACTTC
TRBJ1-1	.	TRBV6-2/TRBV6-3	.	CASSLPGVNTEAFF	TGTGCCAGCAGTTTACCAGGGGTGAACACTGAAGCTTTCTTT
TRBJ2-5	TRBD2	TRBV27	.	CASSGILAGEYPETQYF	TGTGCCAGCAGTGGGATTTTAGCGGGAGAATATCCGGAGACCCAGTACTTC
TRBJ2-1	TRBD2	TRBV15	.	CATSRAGIGTSGSRNEQFF	TGTGCCACCAGCAGAGCGGGGATCGGGACTAGCGGGAGTAGGAATGAGCAGTTCTTC
TRBJ2-5	TRBD1	TRBV23-1	.	CASSQLRGFLRSLEETQYF	TGCGCCAGCAGTCAACTCAGGGGGTTTCTCCGTTCTCTGGAAGAGACCCAGTACTTC
TRBJ1-2	.	TRBV13	once	CASSSSPPDSLNYGYTF	TGTGCCAGCAGCTCCTCCCCCCCGGACAGCCTTAACTATGGCTACACCTTC
TRBJ2-7	TRBD1	TRBV3-1/TRBV3-2	.	CASSPPGQDDEQYF	TGTGCCAGCAGCCCTCCAGGACAGGATGACGAGCAGTACTTC
TRBJ2-7	TRBD1	TRBV7-9	.	CASSLAGRGQGTHEQYF	TGTGCCAGCAGCTTAGCTGGGAGGGGACAGGGGACCCACGAGCAGTACTTC
TRBJ1-1	.	TRBV27	.	CASSLYSGVEAFF	TGTGCCAGCAGTCTATACTCAGGGGTCGAAGCTTTCTTT
TRBJ1-5	.	TRBV18	.	CASSPGGSQPQHF	TGTGCCAGCTCACCAGGAGGGTCCCAGCCCCAGCATTTT
TRBJ2-7	TRBD2	TRBV7-9	.	CASSPPTSGASSYEQYF	TGTGCCAGCAGCCCTCCGACTAGCGGGGCGAGCTCCTACGAGCAGTACTTC
TRBJ2-1	TRBD2	TRBV7-2	.	CASSTTSSGPSYNEQFF	TGTGCCAGCAGCACAACATCTAGCGGCCCCTCCTACAATGAGCAGTTCTTC
TRBJ2-7	TRBD2	TRBV10-3	.	CASNPGYKPGTSGSFEQYF	TGTGCCTCGAACCCAGGTTACAAACCCGGGACTAGCGGGAGTTTCGAGCAGTACTTC
TRBJ1-5	.	TRBV10-2	.	CASSVFGDGGGPQHF	TGCGCCAGCAGTGTGTTCGGTGACGGGGGGGGGCCCCAGCATTTT
TRBJ1-2	TRBD1	TRBV15	.	CATAPRTGPNYGYTF	TGTGCCACCGCTCCTCGGACAGGCCCTAACTATGGCTACACCTTC
TRBJ2-2	.	TRBV6-4	few	CASSDGGGSTGELFF	TGTGCCAGCAGTGATGGGGGAGGAAGCACCGGGGAGCTGTTTTTT
TRBJ2-7	TRBD2	TRBV5-1	.	CASSLGGTSSYEQYF	TGCGCCAGCAGCTTGGGGGGGACTAGCTCCTACGAGCAGTACTTC
TRBJ2-3	TRBD1	TRBV24-1	.	CATSADRATDTQYF	TGTGCCACCAGTGCGGACAGGGCCACAGATACGCAGTATTTT
TRBJ1-5	.	TRBV3-1/TRBV3-2	.	CASRPRVWSNQPQHF	TGTGCCAGCAGGCCCCGGGTTTGGAGCAATCAGCCCCAGCATTTT
TRBJ1-6	.	TRBV28	.	CASSAGTNNSPLHF	TGTGCCAGCAGTGCCGGGACAAATAATTCACCCCTCCACTTT
TRBJ2-3	TRBD1	TRBV28	.	CASSTGTGGADTQYF	TGTGCCAGCAGCACCGGGACAGGGGGCGCGGATACGCAGTATTTT
TRBJ2-3	TRBD2	TRBV5-6	.	CASSRTSEDTQYF	TGTGCCAGCAGCCGGACTAGCGAGGATACGCAGTATTTT
TRBJ1-6	.	TRBV14	.	CASSQLQGYHSPLHF	TGTGCCAGCAGCCAATTACAGGGATACCATTCACCCCTCCACTTT
TRBJ2-7	TRBD1	TRBV5-1	.	CASKRDRLYEQYF	TGCGCCAGCAAACGGGACAGGCTCTACGAGCAGTACTTC
TRBJ2-7	TRBD2	TRBV4-3	.	CASSPASGRPYEQYF	TGCGCCAGCAGCCCAGCTAGCGGGAGACCCTACGAGCAGTACTTC
TRBJ2-7	.	TRBV4-1	.	CASSQDFPPRDEQYF	TGCGCCAGCAGCCAAGATTTTCCGCCCCGGGACGAGCAGTACTTC
TRBJ2-1	TRBD2	TRBV6-2/TRBV6-3	.	CASSSIAGGPYNEQFF	TGTGCCAGCAGTTCTATAGCGGGAGGGCCGTACAATGAGCAGTTCTTC
TRBJ2-5	.	TRBV5-4	.	CASSLEGGAQETQYF	TGTGCCAGCAGCTTGGAGGGTGGGGCCCAAGAGACCCAGTACTTC
TRBJ2-1	.	TRBV14	.	CASSPPFGPSYNEQFF	TGTGCCAGCAGCCCGCCTTTTGGGCCGTCATACAATGAGCAGTTCTTC
TRBJ1-6	TRBD1	TRBV3-1/TRBV3-2	.	CASSAGTGASPLHF	TGTGCCAGCAGCGCCGGGACAGGCGCCTCACCCCTCCACTTT
TRBJ2-3	.	TRBV5-6	.	CASRRGLADTQYF	TGTGCCAGCAGAAGGGGACTGGCCGATACGCAGTATTTT
TRBJ1-1	.	TRBV10-3	.	CAISPQGVPGTEAFF	TGTGCCATCAGCCCACAGGGCGTCCCGGGGACTGAAGCTTTCTTT
TRBJ1-1	.	TRBV10-3	.	CAISEFEGTEAFF	TGTGCCATCAGTGAGTTTGAGGGCACTGAAGCTTTCTTT
TRBJ2-1	TRBD2	TRBV6-5	.	CASSYQGLAGALFF	TGTGCCAGCAGTTACCAAGGACTAGCGGGAGCACTGTTCTTC
TRBJ2-7	.	TRBV13	.	CASSSRGYEQYF	TGTGCCAGCAGCTCCCGGGGATACGAGCAGTACTTC
TRBJ2-1	.	TRBV4-3	.	CASSQAGRDEQFF	TGCGCCAGCAGCCAAGCAGGGCGTGATGAGCAGTTCTTC
TRBJ2-7	TRBD1	TRBV19	once	CASSSGTGPSYEQYF	TGTGCCAGTAGTTCCGGGACAGGGCCTTCCTACGAGCAGTACTTC
TRBJ1-3	.	TRBV7-2	.	CASSRRAGRSGNTIYF	TGTGCCAGCAGCCGGAGGGCGGGTCGCTCTGGAAACACCATATATTTT
TRBJ1-4	TRBD1	TRBV5-1	.	CASSWGTGGNANEKLFF	TGCGCCAGCAGCTGGGGGACAGGGGGTAACGCTAATGAAAAACTGTTTTTT
TRBJ2-5	.	TRBV30	once	CAWSQGLETQYF	TGTGCCTGGAGCCAGGGTTTGGAGACCCAGTACTTC
TRBJ2-1	TRBD2	TRBV7-2	.	CASSLGTSSYNEQFF	TGTGCCAGCAGCTTAGGGACTAGCTCCTACAATGAGCAGTTCTTC
TRBJ1-2	.	TRBV5-1	once	CASSLDGWSGYTF	TGCGCCAGCAGCTTGGATGGGTGGAGCGGCTACACCTTC